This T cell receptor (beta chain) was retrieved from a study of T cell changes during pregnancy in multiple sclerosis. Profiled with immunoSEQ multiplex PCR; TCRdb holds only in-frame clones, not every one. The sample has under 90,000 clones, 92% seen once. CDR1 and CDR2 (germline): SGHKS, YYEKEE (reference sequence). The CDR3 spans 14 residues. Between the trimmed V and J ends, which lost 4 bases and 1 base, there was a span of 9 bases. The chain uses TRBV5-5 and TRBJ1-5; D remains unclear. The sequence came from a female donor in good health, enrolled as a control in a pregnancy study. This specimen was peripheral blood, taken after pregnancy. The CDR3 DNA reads TGTGCCAGCAGCCCCGACTGGAGCAATCAGCCCCAGCATTTT. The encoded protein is CASSPDWSNQPQHF. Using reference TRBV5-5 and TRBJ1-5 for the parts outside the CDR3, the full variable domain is DAGVTQSPTHLIKTRGQQVTLRCSPISGHKSVSWYQQVLGQGPQFIFQYYEKEERGRGNFPDRFSARQFPNYSSELNVNALLLGDSALYLCASSPDWSNQPQHFGDGTRLSIL.